Listed below are T cell receptor beta chains from one sample, sequenced in a study of persistence of HIV-infected CD4 T cells. Some clones are missing from TCRdb's copy, which holds only in-frame ones; the method was immunoSEQ multiplex PCR. The table records around 13,000 clones, about 66% of them present only once. For these TCRs, the target antigens are not known. Here the sequenced sample was CD4+ T cells sorted from PBMCs after approximately 20-hour stimulation, taken from a patient who received antiretroviral therapy. The receptor source for this set is an adult man with HIV who was CMV-seropositive. Each CDR3 is given with its conserved first and last residue. D genes are given only for firm matches. Clone size is stated in some rows and not others, as once, few, many or a class when expanded.

size,D,V,J,length,DNA,CDR3
NA,TRBD1,TRBV13,TRBJ1-6,14,TGTGCCAGCAGCTTCCGGGACAGTAATTCACCCCTCCACTTT,CASSFRDSNSPLHF
NA,NA,TRBV12-3/TRBV12-4,TRBJ1-4,13,TGTGCCAGCAGTTTAGCGCTCCGGGAAAAACTGTTTTTT,CASSLALREKLFF
NA,TRBD1,TRBV19,TRBJ1-6,19,TGTGCCAGTAGTATCAGGTTCGGTAAAGGACAGGGGAACAATTCACCCCTCCACTTT,CASSIRFGKGQGNNSPLHF
NA,TRBD1,TRBV3-1/TRBV3-2,TRBJ2-7,15,TGTGCCAGCAGCGAACACGGGACAGGGGGAAGCGAGCAGTACTTC,CASSEHGTGGSEQYF
NA,NA,TRBV6-5,TRBJ2-4,14,TGTGCCAGCAGTTACTCCCGTAGTAAAAACATTCAGTACTTC,CASSYSRSKNIQYF
NA,NA,TRBV5-4,TRBJ1-6,13,TGTGCCAGCAGCTGGGACCGCCTAGGGCCCCTCCACTTT,CASSWDRLGPLHF
NA,TRBD2,TRBV9,TRBJ2-1,15,TGTGCCAGCAGTCCACTAGCGGGTACCTACAATGAGCAGTTCTTC,CASSPLAGTYNEQFF
few,NA,TRBV4-1,TRBJ2-6,15,TGCGCCAGCAGCCAAGTTCGTAGCAGGGCCAACGTCCTGACTTTC,CASSQVRSRANVLTF
NA,NA,TRBV5-1,TRBJ1-2,13,TGCGCCAGCAGTTCCCGTGGGGGCTATGGCTACACCTTC,CASSSRGGYGYTF
NA,TRBD2,TRBV19,TRBJ2-1,16,TGTGCCAGTAGTACATTATCTAGCGGGGCATACAATGAGCAGTTCTTC,CASSTLSSGAYNEQFF
NA,NA,TRBV3-1/TRBV3-2,TRBJ1-2,16,TGTGCCAGCAGCCAAGATCAGGGGTTAGCTAACTATGGCTACACCTTC,CASSQDQGLANYGYTF
few,NA,TRBV24-1,TRBJ2-2,12,TGTGCCACCAGTGACAAGACCGGGGAGCTGTTTTTT,CATSDKTGELFF
NA,NA,TRBV5-1,TRBJ2-7,11,TGCGCCAGCAGCGCCAACTACGAGCAGTACTTC,CASSANYEQYF
few,TRBD1,TRBV11-1,TRBJ2-1,15,TGTGCCAGCCTTATCGGACAGGGGGCGAACAATGAGCAGTTCTTC,CASLIGQGANNEQFF
few,TRBD1,TRBV2,TRBJ1-3,13,TGTGCCAGCAGTGGGACAGGTCGAAACACCATATATTTT,CASSGTGRNTIYF
NA,NA,TRBV7-9,TRBJ1-4,13,TGTGCCAGCAGCTTGAGGGAGAATGAAAAACTGTTTTTT,CASSLRENEKLFF
NA,TRBD2,TRBV5-1,TRBJ2-3,19,TGCGCCAGCAGCTCGCAATTAGCGGGGGGTCTATCCCCTACAGATACGCAGTATTTT,CASSSQLAGGLSPTDTQYF
once,NA,TRBV18,TRBJ2-4,15,TGTGCCAGCTCACCACCATTGGTTGTCAAAAACATTCAGTACTTC,CASSPPLVVKNIQYF
NA,TRBD1,TRBV5-1,TRBJ1-1,14,TGCGCCAGCAGCGTGCAGGGGGGGAACACTGAAGCTTTCTTT,CASSVQGGNTEAFF
NA,NA,TRBV18,TRBJ2-3,13,TGTGCCAGCTCAACAGGGAACACAGATACGCAGTATTTT,CASSTGNTDTQYF
once,NA,TRBV27,TRBJ2-5,14,TGTGCCAGCAGTCCCGGGTGGAGTCAAGAGACCCAGTACTTC,CASSPGWSQETQYF
NA,NA,TRBV5-4,TRBJ1-6,14,TGTGCCAGCGGGATCGGACAGTTTAATTCACCCCTCCACTTT,CASGIGQFNSPLHF
NA,NA,TRBV11-3,TRBJ1-1,13,TGTGCCAGCAGCTCAGGACAGAACACTGAAGCTTTCTTT,CASSSGQNTEAFF
NA,NA,TRBV9,TRBJ2-5,13,TGTGCCAGCAGCGCAGGGGCCGGGGAGACCCAGTACTTC,CASSAGAGETQYF
NA,TRBD2,TRBV7-2,TRBJ2-1,14,TGTGCCAGCAGCTTGCGGGGGGGATACAATGAGCAGTTCTTC,CASSLRGGYNEQFF
medium-sized,NA,TRBV19,TRBJ1-4,17,TGTGCCAGTAGTCCCCGGGGGAAAGATTCAACTAATGAAAAACTGTTTTTT,CASSPRGKDSTNEKLFF
NA,TRBD2,TRBV11-1,TRBJ2-5,15,TGTGCCAGCAGCTTTCAGGGACTAGCGGAAGAGACCCAGTACTTC,CASSFQGLAEETQYF
few,NA,TRBV7-2,TRBJ2-6,16,TGTGCCAGCAGCTTACGAGAAGATCGTGGGGCCAACGTCCTGACTTTC,CASSLREDRGANVLTF
few,NA,TRBV29-1,TRBJ1-1,14,TGCAGCGCTGACTTTGTGTCAACGAACACTGAAGCTTTCTTT,CSADFVSTNTEAFF
few,NA,TRBV6-4,TRBJ1-2,15,TGTGCCAGCAGTGAGGGTCCTGGGACGGCCTATGGCTACACCTTC,CASSEGPGTAYGYTF
once,TRBD1,TRBV7-3,TRBJ2-1,15,TGTGCCAGCAGCCCAGGGGGTAGAGCCTACAATGAGCAGTTCTTC,CASSPGGRAYNEQFF
NA,TRBD2,TRBV29-1,TRBJ2-3,14,TGCAGCGTCGCCGGGACTAGCGACACAGATACGCAGTATTTT,CSVAGTSDTDTQYF
few,NA,TRBV20-1,TRBJ2-7,11,TGCAGTGCTGCCCCCCGAGAAGAGCAGTACTTC,CSAAPREEQYF
once,NA,TRBV18,TRBJ2-3,16,TGTGCCAGCTCATCAATCGGAGTGGGTTTCGAAGATACGCAGTATTTT,CASSSIGVGFEDTQYF
once,NA,TRBV2,TRBJ2-2,16,TGTGCCAGCAGTTTGACGGAGGGGGCAAGGACCGGGGAGCTGTTTTTT,CASSLTEGARTGELFF
NA,NA,TRBV12-3/TRBV12-4,TRBJ1-5,11,TGTGCCAGCAGTTTTTCATCTTCCCAGCATTTT,CASSFSSSQHF
NA,NA,TRBV19,TRBJ1-5,15,TGTGCCAGTAGTATGAAAGGGAGAGGGAATCAGCCCCAGCATTTT,CASSMKGRGNQPQHF
NA,TRBD2,TRBV7-2,TRBJ2-1,14,TGTGCCAGCAGCCTTAGCGGGTCGCTGGGTGAGCAGTTCTTC,CASSLSGSLGEQFF
NA,TRBD1,TRBV6-5,TRBJ1-1,15,TGTGCCAGCAGGAGAGGGCAGGGGGCGAACACTGAAGCTTTCTTT,CASRRGQGANTEAFF
NA,NA,TRBV3-1/TRBV3-2,TRBJ2-1,14,TGTGCCAGCAGCCAGGTCCAGCGGAGCAATGAGCAGTTCTTC,CASSQVQRSNEQFF
once,TRBD2,TRBV30,TRBJ2-7,16,TGTGCCTGGAGTTCCGGGACTAGCGGTTTCACCTACGAGCAGTACTTC,CAWSSGTSGFTYEQYF